These 13 T cell receptor beta chains came from one sample sequenced in a study of CD8+ T cells in alopecia areata. Treatment described: oral pan-JAK inhibitor, 5-10 mg twice daily. It was cDNA, reverse transcribed from extracted RNA, that served as the sequencing template. The repertoire was sequenced with immunoSEQ multiplex PCR; TCRdb's copy has only in-frame clones and lacks some. This repertoire shows 110,000 or so clones, roughly 56% found once; its top ten account for more than 3%. The material was CD4+ T cells sorted from blood, obtained at week 24, from a patient treated with tofacitinib. These receptors all come from a human donor with alopecia areata.

The chain links TRBV27 to TRBJ2-1, with 8 bases that match TRBD2. J was trimmed by 10 bases and V by 2 bases; bases with no gene match: 7. This CDR3 has 14 residues. Germline V gives CDR1 MNHEY, CDR2 SMNVEV (reference sequence). DNA for the CDR3: TGTGCCAGCAGTTTACTGCGGGTAGCGGGGGAGCAGTTCTTC. It specifies CASSLLRVAGEQFF.

The genes are TRBV11-2 and TRBJ2-3; 11 nucleotides align to TRBD2. The V gene end was trimmed by 3 bases and the J gene end by 5 bases; junction bases not matched to a gene: 10. CDR3 length: 17 residues. Germline CDR1 and CDR2: SGHAT and FQNNGV. Written as DNA, the CDR3 is TGTGCCAGCAGCTTTCTGGCTAGCGGGGGGCGTGGAGATACGCAGTATTTT. It translates to CASSFLASGGRGDTQYF.

This clone was detected only a few times. CDR3 residues: CASILPGGDTQYF. CDR3 DNA: TGTGCCAGCATCCTCCCCGGGGGTGATACGCAGTATTTT. The genes are TRBV5-6 and TRBJ2-3, with a weak D call TRBD2 (6 bases). CDR1 is SGHDT and CDR2 is YYEEEE in the germline V gene. The ends were cut back, 6 bases at V and 6 bases at J, with 14 bases in the middle. The CDR3 has 13 residues.

For this clone: At one of its ends the junction is not consistent with the germline gene, which may arise from a read error. The chain uses TRBV20-1 and TRBJ2-7; D possibly corresponds to TRBD2 (7 bases). Germline-derived CDR1 and CDR2 are DFQATT and SNEGSKA (reference sequence). CDR3 length equals 10 residues. Here the CDR3 reads CSASVSRGAF. CDR3 nucleotide sequence: TGCAGTGCTAGTGTCAGCCGGGGGGCCTTC.

The chain has TRBV5-6 and TRBJ2-5; 13 bases agree with TRBD2. Germline lookup yields CDR1 SGHDT and CDR2 YYEEEE. The CDR3 extends over 17 amino acids. V was pared by 2 bases and J by 5 bases, with 9 bases of the junction left unmatched. CDR3 loop: CASSFAQTSGGLETQYF. DNA of the CDR3: TGTGCCAGCAGCTTTGCCCAGACTAGCGGGGGGTTGGAGACCCAGTACTTC. Variable domain in full (rest from reference TRBV5-6 and TRBJ2-5): DAGVTQSPTHLIKTRGQQVTLRCSPKSGHDTVSWYQQALGQGPQFIFQYYEEEERQRGNFPDRFSGHQFPNYSSELNVNALLLGDSALYLCASSFAQTSGGLETQYFGPGTRLLVL.

The DNA for the CDR3 is TGTGCCAGCAGCTTGTGGTCAGGTGATGAAGCTTTCTTT. Protein: CASSLWSGDEAFF. The chain uses TRBV7-2 and TRBJ1-1; D uncertain. The CDR3 covers 13 residues. Germline V gene lookup returns CDR1 SGHTA and CDR2 FQGNSA. V dropped 3 bases and J dropped 7 bases, with 12 bases sitting between them.

This clone has a single count. The chain uses TRBV4-3 and TRBJ1-1, with 12 bases identical to TRBD1. Losses at the gene ends were 2 bases for V and 7 bases for J; bases not matched to a gene: 8. The CDR3 totals 16 residues. Germline V gene lookup returns CDR1 LGHNA and CDR2 YSLEER. The CDR3 DNA follows: TGCGCCAGCAGCCAATCTTTGGGACAGGGGGCGTATGAAGCTTTCTTT. It is translated as CASSQSLGQGAYEAFF.

The rearrangement joins TRBV5-4 to TRBJ2-1, with D unresolved. The length of the CDR3 is 11 residues. Germline-derived CDR1 and CDR2 are SGHNT and YYREEE (reference sequence). V gave up 4 bases and J gave up 8 bases, with 7 bases separating them. DNA for the CDR3: TGTGCCAGCAGCACTAACGATGAGCAGTTCTTC. It is translated as CASSTNDEQFF.

This clone has a single count. The rearrangement uses TRBV30 and TRBJ2-2; D unclear. V shed 3 bases and J shed 8 bases, with 10 bases lying between them. CDR3 length: 12 residues. Germline V gives CDR1 GTSNPN, CDR2 SVGIG (reference sequence). The CDR3 here is CAWRGTGGELFF. CDR3 coding DNA: TGTGCCTGGAGGGGCACCGGGGGGGAGCTGTTTTTT.

This clone was recorded many times. The chain employs TRBV11-2 and TRBJ2-7; unclear D gene. The CDR3 is 14 amino acids. V was pared by 2 bases and J by 4 bases, with 12 bases between. The V gene's germline CDR1 is SGHAT and CDR2 FQNNGV. CDR3 in amino acids: CASSLRAGPYEQYF. DNA of the CDR3: TGTGCCAGCAGCTTAAGAGCAGGCCCATACGAGCAGTACTTC.

J is TRBJ2-2 and V is TRBV2; D might be TRBD1 (6 bases). Germline CDR1 is SNHLY and CDR2 is FYNNEI. Deletions cut 7 bases from V and 6 bases from J, with 12 bases between. This CDR3 spans 13 amino acids. CDR3 loop: CASTYREAGELFF. The CDR3, as DNA: TGTGCCAGCACCTACAGGGAAGCCGGGGAGCTGTTTTTT.

This clone was observed a handful of times. V is TRBV6-5 and J is TRBJ1-3; no firm D call. In germline, CDR1 is MNHEY, CDR2 SVGAGI. CDR3 length equals 14 residues. Trimming removed 6 bases from V and 6 bases from J, with 15 bases in between. The CDR3: CASRSAGESNTIYF. DNA of the CDR3: TGTGCCAGCAGATCAGCCGGTGAATCAAACACCATATATTTT.

The rearrangement links TRBV29-1 to TRBJ1-3; unclear D gene. The V end was cut by 2 bases, the J end by 0 bases, with 5 bases between. The CDR3 has 13 residues. The germline gives CDR1 SQVTM, CDR2 ANQGSEA. This CDR3 is CSVEPSSGNTIYF. The CDR3, as DNA: TGCAGCGTTGAACCGAGCTCTGGAAACACCATATATTTT.